Listed here is a single T cell receptor (beta chain). Its specificity is unknown. This likely comes from a read error, as the CDR3 has no conserved phenylalanine or tryptophan at its end. The CDR3 is 14 amino acids. The V end was cut by 3 bases, the J end by 6 bases, with 14 bases between. Germline CDR1 and CDR2: ENHRY and SYGVKD. These data come from a study of cytomegalovirus exposure and HLA in healthy donors. Study summary: Prior work identified 120 million or so unique TCR beta sequences in approximately 180 million T cells. Study findings and constraints: According to a later analysis, donors in an Asian-associated ancestry cluster reportedly had fewer N-insertions than the 666-donor mean.

13 Jbeta primers and 60 Vbeta primers were used for the PCR. Profiled with immunoSEQ multiplex PCR; TCRdb holds only in-frame clones, not every one. The table shows 100,000 to 150,000 clones, with more than 60% occurring only once. The sequence derives from a woman aged 40 to 50 in good health and CMV-seropositive. Source material: PBMCs. The chain couples TRBV10-3 to TRBJ1-2; TRBD1 might be the D (5 bases). The CDR3: CAISDMSRDNGYTL. In DNA form, the CDR3 reads TGTGCCATCAGTGACATGAGCAGGGATAATGGCTACACCCTC.